Listed below are T cell receptor beta chains from one sample, sequenced in a study of CD8+ T cells in alopecia areata. TCRdb's copy holds only in-frame clones and misses some; the assay was immunoSEQ multiplex PCR. The table includes 90,000 to 150,000 clones, 50% to 55% detected once. Material: CD4+ T cells sorted from blood, obtained at week 4, from a patient treated with tofacitinib. These TCRs come from a human donor with alopecia areata. Both conserved end residues are part of each CDR3. The D gene is left open where the match is weak. Only some rows state a clone size, as once, few, many or a class for expanded clones.

cdr3_aa: CSVDSQGRYGYTF; cdr3_nt: TGCAGCGTTGATTCGCAGGGCCGTTATGGCTACACCTTC; j_call: TRBJ1-2; d_call: NA; clone_size: NA; v_call: TRBV29-1
cdr3_aa: CASSDDRAYYGYTF; cdr3_nt: TGTGCCAGCAGTGATGACAGGGCATACTATGGCTACACCTTC; j_call: TRBJ1-2; d_call: TRBD1; clone_size: NA; v_call: TRBV2
cdr3_aa: CATSTSRETQYF; cdr3_nt: TGTGCCACCAGCACTTCCAGGGAGACCCAGTACTTC; j_call: TRBJ2-5; d_call: NA; clone_size: NA; v_call: TRBV15
cdr3_aa: CAWSVGGYGYTF; cdr3_nt: TGTGCCTGGAGTGTCGGAGGATACGGCTACACCTTC; j_call: TRBJ1-2; d_call: NA; clone_size: NA; v_call: TRBV30
cdr3_aa: CASSLGSPQSGANVLTF; cdr3_nt: TGCGCCAGCAGCTTGGGGTCTCCCCAATCTGGGGCCAACGTCCTGACTTTC; j_call: TRBJ2-6; d_call: NA; clone_size: NA; v_call: TRBV5-1
cdr3_aa: CSAEGGSGRAGETQYF; cdr3_nt: TGCAGCGCCGAAGGTGGTAGCGGGAGGGCCGGTGAGACCCAGTACTTC; j_call: TRBJ2-5; d_call: TRBD2; clone_size: NA; v_call: TRBV29-1
cdr3_aa: CAWSVLGGGTDTQYF; cdr3_nt: TGTGCCTGGAGTGTACTCGGGGGGGGCACAGATACGCAGTATTTT; j_call: TRBJ2-3; d_call: TRBD2; clone_size: NA; v_call: TRBV30
cdr3_aa: CASSRERSTDTQYF; cdr3_nt: TGTGCCAGCAGTAGGGAAAGGAGCACAGATACGCAGTATTTT; j_call: TRBJ2-3; d_call: NA; clone_size: once; v_call: TRBV6-6
cdr3_aa: CASSGGTGVTDTQYF; cdr3_nt: TGTGCCAGCAGCGGCGGGACAGGGGTAACAGATACGCAGTATTTT; j_call: TRBJ2-3; d_call: TRBD1; clone_size: NA; v_call: TRBV5-8
cdr3_aa: CSVGGGFARNTEAFF; cdr3_nt: TGCAGCGTTGGGGGGGGATTTGCGAGGAACACTGAAGCTTTCTTT; j_call: TRBJ1-1; d_call: NA; clone_size: few; v_call: TRBV29-1
cdr3_aa: CATSRDFAGSRLGTQYF; cdr3_nt: TGTGCCACCAGCAGAGATTTCGCAGGGTCTCGTCTTGGGACCCAGTACTTC; j_call: TRBJ2-5; d_call: NA; clone_size: once; v_call: TRBV15
cdr3_aa: CASSVGPNTYSYEQYF; cdr3_nt: TGTGCCAGCAGCGTAGGCCCAAACACGTACTCCTACGAGCAGTACTTC; j_call: TRBJ2-7; d_call: NA; clone_size: NA; v_call: TRBV9
cdr3_aa: CASSKGAQPRYGYTF; cdr3_nt: TGTGCCAGCAGCAAAGGAGCACAGCCTCGCTATGGCTACACCTTC; j_call: TRBJ1-2; d_call: NA; clone_size: few; v_call: TRBV21-1
cdr3_aa: CAWSVLGQGGTDTQYF; cdr3_nt: TGTGCCTGGAGTGTATTAGGGCAGGGGGGCACAGATACGCAGTATTTT; j_call: TRBJ2-3; d_call: TRBD1; clone_size: NA; v_call: TRBV30
cdr3_aa: CASSLQETQYF; cdr3_nt: TGCGCCAGCAGCCTTCAAGAGACCCAGTACTTC; j_call: TRBJ2-5; d_call: NA; clone_size: NA; v_call: TRBV5-1
cdr3_aa: CARTEPLSYNEQFF; cdr3_nt: TGTGCCAGGACGGAACCCCTCTCCTACAATGAGCAGTTCTTC; j_call: TRBJ2-1; d_call: NA; clone_size: NA; v_call: TRBV2
cdr3_aa: CATSRGRKKGLGNQPQHF; cdr3_nt: TGTGCCACCAGCAGAGGCAGGAAGAAGGGTCTTGGGAATCAGCCCCAGCATTTT; j_call: TRBJ1-5; d_call: NA; clone_size: NA; v_call: TRBV15
cdr3_aa: CASSHRAGELFF; cdr3_nt: TGTGCCAGTAGTCACAGGGCCGGGGAGCTGTTTTTT; j_call: TRBJ2-2; d_call: NA; clone_size: many; v_call: TRBV19
cdr3_aa: CASSEKVAYGYTF; cdr3_nt: TGTGCCAGCAGTGAAAAAGTGGCCTATGGCTACACCTTC; j_call: TRBJ1-2; d_call: NA; clone_size: NA; v_call: TRBV6-1
cdr3_aa: CAWRTAGANVLTF; cdr3_nt: TGTGCCTGGAGGACGGCTGGGGCCAACGTCCTGACTTTC; j_call: TRBJ2-6; d_call: NA; clone_size: NA; v_call: TRBV30
cdr3_aa: CASGEGMNTEAFF; cdr3_nt: TGCGCCAGCGGAGAGGGCATGAACACTGAAGCTTTCTTT; j_call: TRBJ1-1; d_call: NA; clone_size: NA; v_call: TRBV5-1
cdr3_aa: CAWSVIGRRYGYTF; cdr3_nt: TGTGCCTGGAGTGTAATAGGACGACGCTATGGCTACACCTTC; j_call: TRBJ1-2; d_call: NA; clone_size: NA; v_call: TRBV30
cdr3_aa: CAWSMPSGELFF; cdr3_nt: TGTGCCTGGAGTATGCCGTCCGGGGAGCTGTTTTTT; j_call: TRBJ2-2; d_call: NA; clone_size: NA; v_call: TRBV30
cdr3_aa: CASSGDRLNTEAFF; cdr3_nt: TGTGCCAGCAGCGGGGACAGGCTGAACACTGAAGCTTTCTTT; j_call: TRBJ1-1; d_call: TRBD1; clone_size: few; v_call: TRBV6-1
cdr3_aa: CSVQGLYTEAFF; cdr3_nt: TGCAGCGTCCAGGGGTTATACACTGAAGCTTTCTTT; j_call: TRBJ1-1; d_call: NA; clone_size: NA; v_call: TRBV29-1
cdr3_aa: CASSRQGEGTEAFF; cdr3_nt: TGTGCCAGCTCGCGCCAGGGGGAAGGCACTGAAGCTTTCTTT; j_call: TRBJ1-1; d_call: TRBD1; clone_size: NA; v_call: TRBV18
cdr3_aa: CASSTGDLYEQYF; cdr3_nt: TGTGCCAGTAGCACCGGGGACCTTTACGAGCAGTACTTC; j_call: TRBJ2-7; d_call: NA; clone_size: once; v_call: TRBV19
cdr3_aa: CASSELAGRGTQYF; cdr3_nt: TGTGCCAGCAGCGAACTAGCCGGGCGCGGGACCCAGTACTTC; j_call: TRBJ2-5; d_call: NA; clone_size: once; v_call: TRBV7-2
cdr3_aa: CASSLPPSAGAGANVLTF; cdr3_nt: TGTGCCAGCAGCCTACCGCCGTCAGCAGGGGCTGGGGCCAACGTCCTGACTTTC; j_call: TRBJ2-6; d_call: NA; clone_size: NA; v_call: TRBV11-1
cdr3_aa: CSVEASGSTDTQYF; cdr3_nt: TGCAGCGTTGAAGCTAGCGGTAGCACAGATACGCAGTATTTT; j_call: TRBJ2-3; d_call: TRBD2; clone_size: once; v_call: TRBV29-1
cdr3_aa: CASTLAGSTGELFF; cdr3_nt: TGTGCCAGCACCCTAGCGGGGTCCACCGGGGAGCTGTTTTTT; j_call: TRBJ2-2; d_call: TRBD2; clone_size: few; v_call: TRBV25-1
cdr3_aa: CSVMGQTNTGELFF; cdr3_nt: TGCAGCGTAATGGGACAGACAAACACCGGGGAGCTGTTTTTT; j_call: TRBJ2-2; d_call: TRBD1; clone_size: few; v_call: TRBV29-1
cdr3_aa: CSVSGPAGMNTEAFF; cdr3_nt: TGCAGCGTTTCAGGCCCAGCGGGAATGAACACTGAAGCTTTCTTT; j_call: TRBJ1-1; d_call: NA; clone_size: NA; v_call: TRBV29-1